One sample yielded the 6 T cell receptor beta chains listed below, sequenced in a study of blood T cells in healthy people across ages. For the second PCR, which ran for about 6 to 12 cycles, a sample-barcoded 5' primer and a J-beta primer mix were used. TCRdb fed the 5' RACE reads into MiXCR, producing one record per CDR3 protein. The table lists roughly 800,000 distinct CDR3 sequences, roughly 50% of them singletons. The sequenced sample was blood. All receptors derive from a young man in good health.

The chain couples TRBV27 to TRBJ2-1, with TRBD1 matching 8 bases. Germline trimming cut 2 bases from V and 5 bases from J; bases unmatched to any gene: 5. Per the germline V gene, CDR1 is MNHEY and CDR2 is SMNVEV (reference sequence). CDR3 size: 15 residues. The CDR3: CASSLVTGVHNEQFF. CDR3 bases: TGTGCCAGCAGTTTAGTGACAGGGGTACACAATGAGCAGTTCTTC.

This chain connects TRBV29-1 to TRBJ2-5; possible D gene TRBD1, 6 bases. CDR1 and CDR2 (germline): SQVTM, ANQGSEA. The CDR3 loop spans 13 amino acids. Trimming removed 0 bases at V and 2 bases at J, with 7 bases between. CDR3 coding DNA: TGCAGCGTTGAAGAGGGGGCTCAAGAGACCCAGTACTTC. It is translated as CSVEEGAQETQYF.

The chain uses TRBV7-2 and TRBJ2-7; TRBD2 matches at 8 bases. Germline V lookup: CDR1 SGHTA, CDR2 FQGNSA. The junction had 7 bases not matched to a gene; V was cut back by 4 bases and J by 5 bases. The CDR3 contains 14 residues. CDR3 sequence reads: CASSSPGGFNEQYF. The CDR3 DNA reads as TGTGCCAGCAGCTCCCCGGGGGGGTTCAACGAGCAGTACTTC.

The chain joins TRBV21-1 to TRBJ2-4. TRBV21-1 is an annotated pseudogene. The CDR3 sequence is 15 residues long. CDR3 residues: CASSKDGLAKNIQYF. The CDR3 DNA sequence: TGTGCCAGCAGCAAAGACGGGCTAGCCAAAAACATTCAGTACTTC.

The chain couples TRBV12-3 or TRBV12-4 to TRBJ2-1; 7 bases map to TRBD1. The CDR3 consists of 14 residues. V was clipped by 2 bases and J by 11 bases; unmatched bases: 9. The CDR3 DNA is TGTGCCAGCAGTTTATTACAGGGGCCATTGAAGCAGTTCTTC. This sequence encodes CASSLLQGPLKQFF.

The J gene is TRBJ2-7, the V gene TRBV12-3 or TRBV12-4; 8 positions match TRBD1. Losses at the gene ends were 2 bases for V and 4 bases for J; bases not matched to a gene: 1. The CDR3 length is 13 residues. CDR3 residues: CASSLNRGYEQYF. Written as DNA, the CDR3 is TGTGCCAGCAGTTTAAACAGGGGGTACGAGCAGTACTTC.